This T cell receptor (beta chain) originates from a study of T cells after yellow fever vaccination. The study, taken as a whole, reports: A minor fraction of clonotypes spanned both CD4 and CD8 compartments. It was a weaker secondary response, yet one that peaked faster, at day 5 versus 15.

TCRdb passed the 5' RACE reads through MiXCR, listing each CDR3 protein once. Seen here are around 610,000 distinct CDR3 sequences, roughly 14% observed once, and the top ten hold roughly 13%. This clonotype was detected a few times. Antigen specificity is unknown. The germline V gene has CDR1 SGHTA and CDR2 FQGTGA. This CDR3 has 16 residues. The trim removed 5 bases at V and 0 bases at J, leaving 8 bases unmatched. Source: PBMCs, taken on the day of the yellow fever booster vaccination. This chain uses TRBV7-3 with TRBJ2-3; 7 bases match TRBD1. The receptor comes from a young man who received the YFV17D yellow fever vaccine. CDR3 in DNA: TGTGCCAGCAGCCGAGGGGCAGGGGGTAGCACAGATACGCAGTATTTT. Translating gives CASSRGAGGSTDTQYF.